The following is a T cell receptor (beta chain) sequence with its context. Its antigen is unidentified. CDR1 is SEHNR, CDR2 FQNEAQ, per germline (reference sequence). The CDR3 has 15 residues. V dropped 1 base and J dropped 3 bases, with 12 bases sitting between them. cDNA molecules, individually, were tagged with unique molecular identifiers. From the 5' RACE reads, TCRdb called clonotypes with MiXCR, one entry per CDR3 protein. The profile shows over 30,000 distinct CDR3 sequences, roughly 5.9% of them singletons. The sample belongs to a study of early T cells in non-severe SARS-CoV-2 infection. Study context: The authors sequenced bulk RNA from unsorted whole blood, leaving chains unpaired.

Study-wide points: VDJdb matches were skewed toward anti-spike CD8 T cell responses.

This clonotype was sampled from an adult who was a healthcare worker with PCR-confirmed SARS-CoV-2 infection or an uninfected control (not recorded which). Sequencing was done on a sample of whole blood. The chain couples TRBV7-9 to TRBJ1-1; a possible D gene is TRBD1 (5 bases). CDR3 sequence (DNA): TGTGCCAGCAGCTTAGTTCGGAGGGGAGACACTGAAGCTTTCTTT. Its protein product is CASSLVRRGDTEAFF.